This T cell receptor beta chain is from a study of OX40 agonist ivuxolimab in advanced cancers. Study as a whole: Patients enrolled in dose escalation were diagnosed with hepatocellular carcinoma, melanoma, renal cell or head and neck cancer. Study-level findings and limits: There were also nonresponders showing low normalized T-cell clonal expansion. Within 6 weeks, CD4+ and CD8+ blood T cells expanded clonally at 0.1 to 3.0 mg/kg. Clonal expansion was among the lowest in partial responders at 0.1-3.0 mg/kg, especially CD8+.

The data were produced by immunoSEQ multiplex PCR, yet TCRdb's version contains in-frame clones alone and is incomplete. The table shows about 120,000 clones, with 93% occurring only once. The CDR3 consists of 15 residues. V gave up 5 bases and J gave up 9 bases; unmatched junction bases: 5. CDR1 LNHNV and CDR2 YYDKDF come from the germline V gene (reference sequence). This clone was seen once. Its specificity is not known. The gene calls are TRBV15 and TRBJ1-6, with TRBD1 matching over 12 bases. This specimen was CD4+ or CD8+ T cells sorted from blood, taken in a trial of the OX40 agonist ivuxolimab. The source of this sequence is an adult with an advanced solid tumor such as melanoma, head and neck, liver or kidney cancer. CDR3 amino acids: CATSPSGQGASPLHF. For the CDR3, the DNA is TGTGCCACCAGCCCATCGGGACAGGGGGCTTCACCCCTCCACTTT.